The subject of this entry is one TCR beta chain. This CDR3 spans 12 amino acids. Germline V gene sequence: CDR1 SGHRS, CDR2 YFSETQ. V was clipped by 4 bases and J by 7 bases, with 9 bases between them. This sample is part of a study of blood T cell repertoires in COVID-19. Profiled with immunoSEQ multiplex PCR; TCRdb holds only in-frame clones, not every one. Altogether about 68,000 clones are present, about nine tenths being singletons, with the ten largest covering 2.6%. The sequencing input was peripheral blood. The receptor was derived from a man aged 50 to 59 with COVID-19, enrolled during active disease. The J gene is TRBJ2-1, the V gene TRBV5-1; D is ambiguous. CDR3 loop: CASSNLGNEQFF. As DNA, the CDR3 is TGCGCCAGCAGCAACCTCGGTAATGAGCAGTTCTTC.